This T cell receptor beta chain was captured in a study of T cell repertoires in cytomegalovirus infection. Germline values: CDR1 SEHNR, CDR2 FQNEAQ (reference sequence). The V end lost 3 bases, the J end lost 4 bases, and 12 bases lay between the germline ends. CDR3 length: 14 amino acids. General study points: The cumulative frequency of public TCR beta families distinguished individuals who carried CMV together with the relevant HLA.

This clonotype came up many times. Its antigen is unidentified. Each CDR3 protein is one row after TCRdb ran MiXCR on the reads. The sample has 500,000 or so distinct CDR3 sequences; about 15% are singletons. The origin of this receptor is a human donor in good health (CMV status not recorded). Some clones in this sample may be carry-over from other donors' samples. The chain is built from TRBV7-9 and TRBJ1-2, with D possibly matching TRBD1 (6 bases). Sequencing input: CD8+ T cells from PBMCs. The CDR3 bases are TGTGCCAGCAGCTTCGAGGGCAGGGGCTATGGCTACACCTTC. Residues: CASSFEGRGYGYTF.